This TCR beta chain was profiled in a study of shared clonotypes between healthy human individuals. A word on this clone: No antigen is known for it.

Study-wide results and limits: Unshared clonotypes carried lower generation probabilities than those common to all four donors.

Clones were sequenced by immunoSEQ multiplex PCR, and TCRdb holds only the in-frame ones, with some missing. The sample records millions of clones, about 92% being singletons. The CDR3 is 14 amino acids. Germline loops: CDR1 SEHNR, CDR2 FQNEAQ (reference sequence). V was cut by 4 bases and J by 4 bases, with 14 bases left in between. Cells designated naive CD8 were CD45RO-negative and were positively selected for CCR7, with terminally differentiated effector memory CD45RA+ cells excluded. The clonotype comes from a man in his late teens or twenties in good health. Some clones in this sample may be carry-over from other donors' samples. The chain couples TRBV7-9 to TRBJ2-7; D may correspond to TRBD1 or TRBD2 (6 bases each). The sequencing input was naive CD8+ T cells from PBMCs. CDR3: CASSSRGTLYEQYF. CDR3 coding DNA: TGTGCCAGCAGCTCCCGGGGGACATTATACGAGCAGTACTTC.